This TCR beta chain is drawn from a study of control samples from healthy donors and cancer patients. The method was immunoSEQ multiplex PCR; TCRdb's version includes in-frame clones alone and lacks a portion of them. The data contain hundreds of thousands of clones, approximately 92% of them singletons. Germline assignment: CDR1 MNHEY and CDR2 SVGEGT. V shed 0 bases, J shed 2 bases, and the junction held 6 bases outside the gene matches. The CDR3 consists of 16 residues. This clonotype originated in a man in his forties with head and neck cancer. Sequencing was carried out using PBMCs. The rearrangement links TRBV6-2 or TRBV6-3 to TRBJ1-2, with 7 bases aligning to TRBD1. CDR3 nucleotides: TGTGCCAGCAGTTACTCTAAGGGGGCCTCGAACTATGGCTACACCTTC. Residues: CASSYSKGASNYGYTF.